These T cell receptor beta chains were read from a single sample in a study of blood T cell repertoires in COVID-19. The data were produced by immunoSEQ multiplex PCR, yet TCRdb's version contains in-frame clones alone and is incomplete. The table lists around 150,000 clones, more than 80% of them singletons. The sequenced sample consisted of peripheral blood. These receptors all stem from a woman aged 55 to 70 with COVID-19, enrolled during active disease. CDR3s include the opening cysteine and the closing phenylalanine or tryptophan. A D gene is named only where the DNA matches it firmly. A row's size may be missing; if present it is once, few, many or a size class.

CDR3 protein: CASSVDEGASAQYF; CDR3 DNA: TGTGCCAGCAGCGTAGACGAGGGGGCCTCTGCGCAGTATTTT; J gene: TRBJ2-3; clone size: NA; V gene: TRBV9; D gene: TRBD1
CDR3 protein: CASSPRGTGLYTEAFF; CDR3 DNA: TGTGCCAGCAGCCCCCGAGGGACAGGGCTTTACACTGAAGCTTTCTTT; J gene: TRBJ1-1; clone size: NA; V gene: TRBV7-2; D gene: TRBD1
CDR3 protein: CASSLGTGDTEAFF; CDR3 DNA: TGTGCCAGCAGCTTGGGTACAGGGGACACTGAAGCTTTCTTT; J gene: TRBJ1-1; clone size: NA; V gene: TRBV7-3; D gene: TRBD1
CDR3 protein: CASSARGFYGYTF; CDR3 DNA: TGCGCCAGCAGTGCGAGAGGATTCTATGGCTACACCTTC; J gene: TRBJ1-2; clone size: NA; V gene: TRBV10-1; D gene: NA
CDR3 protein: CASSDRTGPGDF; CDR3 DNA: TGTGCCAGCAGTGACCGGACAGGGCCGGGAGATTTT; J gene: TRBJ1-5; clone size: NA; V gene: TRBV2; D gene: TRBD1
CDR3 protein: CASSGVYGYTF; CDR3 DNA: TGTGCCAGTTCCGGGGTCTATGGCTACACCTTC; J gene: TRBJ1-2; clone size: once; V gene: TRBV19; D gene: NA
CDR3 protein: CASSSTIGREAFF; CDR3 DNA: TGTGCCAGCAGTTCCACTATCGGCAGAGAAGCTTTCTTT; J gene: TRBJ1-1; clone size: NA; V gene: TRBV6-5; D gene: NA
CDR3 protein: CASSLSSEVSYNSPLHF; CDR3 DNA: TGTGCCAGCAGTTTATCCTCCGAGGTCTCCTATAATTCACCCCTCCACTTT; J gene: TRBJ1-6; clone size: NA; V gene: TRBV27; D gene: NA
CDR3 protein: CASSYTGASRIDTQYF; CDR3 DNA: TGTGCCAGTAGTTATACAGGGGCCTCCCGGATAGATACGCAGTATTTT; J gene: TRBJ2-3; clone size: NA; V gene: TRBV19; D gene: TRBD1
CDR3 protein: CSASRTGSYEQYF; CDR3 DNA: TGCAGTGCTAGTCGGACAGGGAGCTACGAGCAGTACTTC; J gene: TRBJ2-7; clone size: NA; V gene: TRBV20-1; D gene: TRBD1
CDR3 protein: CASSYRGPNSPLHF; CDR3 DNA: TGTGCCAGCAGTTACAGGGGGCCGAATTCACCCCTCCACTTT; J gene: TRBJ1-6; clone size: NA; V gene: TRBV6-5; D gene: TRBD1
CDR3 protein: CASSQTSSGELFF; CDR3 DNA: TGTGCCAGCAGTCAGACTAGCTCCGGGGAGCTGTTTTTT; J gene: TRBJ2-2; clone size: NA; V gene: TRBV6-5; D gene: TRBD2
CDR3 protein: CASSPETGGSGWAQYF; CDR3 DNA: TGTGCCAGCTCACCGGAGACGGGGGGGTCAGGTTGGGCGCAGTATTTT; J gene: TRBJ2-3; clone size: NA; V gene: TRBV18; D gene: TRBD2
CDR3 protein: CASSLAFRGAGSQPQHF; CDR3 DNA: TGTGCCAGCAGCTTAGCGTTTCGGGGGGCGGGAAGTCAGCCCCAGCATTTT; J gene: TRBJ1-5; clone size: NA; V gene: TRBV7-4; D gene: NA
CDR3 protein: CASSSRGYTDTQYF; CDR3 DNA: TGTGCCAGCAGCTCTAGGGGCTACACAGATACGCAGTATTTT; J gene: TRBJ2-3; clone size: NA; V gene: TRBV7-9; D gene: NA
CDR3 protein: CASSFVQGNQPQHF; CDR3 DNA: TGTGCCAGCAGCTTCGTACAGGGGAATCAGCCCCAGCATTTT; J gene: TRBJ1-5; clone size: NA; V gene: TRBV7-2; D gene: TRBD1
CDR3 protein: CASSRNAGQGMGEQYF; CDR3 DNA: TGTGCCAGCTCTCGAAACGCTGGACAGGGGATGGGGGAGCAGTACTTC; J gene: TRBJ2-7; clone size: NA; V gene: TRBV18; D gene: TRBD1
CDR3 protein: CASPTGVATGSCQPQHF; CDR3 DNA: TGTGCCAGTCCCACAGGGGTAGCCACAGGTTCGTGTCAGCCCCAGCATTTT; J gene: TRBJ1-5; clone size: NA; V gene: TRBV19; D gene: TRBD1
CDR3 protein: CASSRDRGYEQYF; CDR3 DNA: TGTGCCAGCAGCCGGGACAGGGGCTACGAGCAGTACTTC; J gene: TRBJ2-7; clone size: NA; V gene: TRBV7-3; D gene: TRBD1
CDR3 protein: CASSLGTGKSETQYF; CDR3 DNA: TGCGCCAGCAGCCTCGGGACAGGGAAATCGGAGACCCAGTACTTC; J gene: TRBJ2-5; clone size: NA; V gene: TRBV4-1; D gene: TRBD1
CDR3 protein: CASSQRVRPGGETQYF; CDR3 DNA: TGTGCCAGCAGCCAACGAGTACGACCGGGGGGCGAGACCCAGTACTTC; J gene: TRBJ2-5; clone size: NA; V gene: TRBV4-2; D gene: NA
CDR3 protein: CASSQRQGYGYTF; CDR3 DNA: TGTGCCAGCAGCCAACGACAGGGGTATGGCTACACCTTC; J gene: TRBJ1-2; clone size: NA; V gene: TRBV3-1/TRBV3-2; D gene: TRBD1
CDR3 protein: CASSQDTTGVNYEQYF; CDR3 DNA: TGCGCCAGCAGCCAAGACACCACAGGGGTGAACTACGAGCAGTACTTC; J gene: TRBJ2-7; clone size: once; V gene: TRBV4-1; D gene: TRBD1
CDR3 protein: CASSGLSNTEAFF; CDR3 DNA: TGTGCCAGCAGTGGACTTTCGAACACTGAAGCTTTCTTT; J gene: TRBJ1-1; clone size: NA; V gene: TRBV6-2/TRBV6-3; D gene: NA
CDR3 protein: CASSTDSRYEQYF; CDR3 DNA: TGTGCCAGCAGCACGGACAGTCGTTACGAGCAGTACTTC; J gene: TRBJ2-7; clone size: NA; V gene: TRBV6-5; D gene: NA
CDR3 protein: CASSARQGGQQGDTQYF; CDR3 DNA: TGTGCCAGCAGCGCCCGACAGGGCGGGCAGCAGGGAGATACGCAGTATTTT; J gene: TRBJ2-3; clone size: NA; V gene: TRBV9; D gene: TRBD1
CDR3 protein: CASSPGQDNYGYTF; CDR3 DNA: TGTGCCAGCTCACCAGGGCAGGATAACTATGGCTACACCTTC; J gene: TRBJ1-2; clone size: NA; V gene: TRBV18; D gene: NA
CDR3 protein: CASSPTGYSNQPQHF; CDR3 DNA: TGTGCCAGCAGCCCGACAGGGTATAGCAATCAGCCCCAGCATTTT; J gene: TRBJ1-5; clone size: NA; V gene: TRBV3-1/TRBV3-2; D gene: TRBD1
CDR3 protein: CASSQEGGGGGTQYF; CDR3 DNA: TGTGCCAGCAGCCAAGAGGGGGGTGGAGGAGGTACGCAGTATTTT; J gene: TRBJ2-3; clone size: NA; V gene: TRBV4-2; D gene: NA
CDR3 protein: CASSFTAASTDTQYF; CDR3 DNA: TGTGCCAGCAGCTTCACAGCAGCTAGCACAGATACGCAGTATTTT; J gene: TRBJ2-3; clone size: NA; V gene: TRBV7-3; D gene: NA
CDR3 protein: CASSLVTLSGGYTF; CDR3 DNA: TGTGCCAGCAGCTTAGTAACGCTCTCAGGTGGCTACACCTTC; J gene: TRBJ1-2; clone size: NA; V gene: TRBV7-8; D gene: NA
CDR3 protein: CASSSGGGDTQYF; CDR3 DNA: TGTGCCAGCTCCAGCGGGGGGGGAGATACGCAGTATTTT; J gene: TRBJ2-3; clone size: NA; V gene: TRBV2; D gene: TRBD2
CDR3 protein: CASSDGMTEAFF; CDR3 DNA: TGTGCCAGCAGTGACGGGATGACTGAAGCTTTCTTT; J gene: TRBJ1-1; clone size: NA; V gene: TRBV6-1; D gene: NA
CDR3 protein: CASSIAGQGHQPQHF; CDR3 DNA: TGTGCCAGTAGTATCGCCGGACAGGGACATCAGCCCCAGCATTTT; J gene: TRBJ1-5; clone size: NA; V gene: TRBV19; D gene: TRBD1
CDR3 protein: CASSYSTFLGTSGVNEQYF; CDR3 DNA: TGTGCCAGCAGTTACTCAACGTTCTTAGGGACTAGCGGGGTCAACGAGCAGTACTTC; J gene: TRBJ2-7; clone size: NA; V gene: TRBV6-2/TRBV6-3; D gene: TRBD2
CDR3 protein: CASSHRVPNEKLFF; CDR3 DNA: TGTGCCAGCAGCCACCGGGTTCCCAATGAAAAACTGTTTTTT; J gene: TRBJ1-4; clone size: NA; V gene: TRBV7-3; D gene: NA
CDR3 protein: CASRIQTGGHYGYTF; CDR3 DNA: TGTGCCAGCAGAATACAGACAGGGGGCCACTATGGCTACACCTTC; J gene: TRBJ1-2; clone size: NA; V gene: TRBV6-6; D gene: TRBD1
CDR3 protein: CASSAGQGSFQPQHF; CDR3 DNA: TGTGCCAGCAGCGCGGGACAGGGGAGTTTCCAGCCCCAGCATTTT; J gene: TRBJ1-5; clone size: NA; V gene: TRBV9; D gene: TRBD1
CDR3 protein: CASSRGVPEKNTIYF; CDR3 DNA: TGTGCCAGCAGCCGAGGAGTTCCGGAGAAAAACACCATATATTTT; J gene: TRBJ1-3; clone size: NA; V gene: TRBV6-5; D gene: NA
CDR3 protein: CASSPGTNYNEQFF; CDR3 DNA: TGCGCCAGCAGCCCCGGGACAAACTACAATGAGCAGTTCTTC; J gene: TRBJ2-1; clone size: NA; V gene: TRBV4-1; D gene: NA
CDR3 protein: CASSPEGLALGTQYF; CDR3 DNA: TGTGCCAGCAGCCCGGAGGGACTAGCTTTGGGTACGCAGTATTTT; J gene: TRBJ2-3; clone size: few; V gene: TRBV7-8; D gene: TRBD2
CDR3 protein: CASSSMDRVETQYF; CDR3 DNA: TGTGCCAGCAGCTCTATGGACAGGGTAGAGACCCAGTACTTC; J gene: TRBJ2-5; clone size: NA; V gene: TRBV5-4; D gene: TRBD1
CDR3 protein: CASKGLYGYTF; CDR3 DNA: TGTGCCAGCAAGGGGTTATATGGCTACACCTTC; J gene: TRBJ1-2; clone size: NA; V gene: TRBV6-5; D gene: NA
CDR3 protein: CASSQGQGNTEAFF; CDR3 DNA: TGTGCCAGCAGCCAGGGACAGGGGAACACTGAAGCTTTCTTT; J gene: TRBJ1-1; clone size: NA; V gene: TRBV11-2; D gene: TRBD1
CDR3 protein: CASSIGRARNSPLHF; CDR3 DNA: TGTGCCAGTAGTATAGGCAGGGCCCGAAATTCACCCCTCCACTTT; J gene: TRBJ1-6; clone size: NA; V gene: TRBV19; D gene: NA
CDR3 protein: CASSLAVEGEQFF; CDR3 DNA: TGTGCCAGCAGCTTAGCGGTGGAGGGAGAGCAGTTCTTC; J gene: TRBJ2-1; clone size: NA; V gene: TRBV7-2; D gene: NA